This TCR beta chain was retrieved from a study of a mutant IDH1 vaccine in newly diagnosed glioma. Across the study: Vaccination began 4-6 weeks post radiotherapy alone, or with temozolomide cycles. Visits V12 and V13 fell at weeks 35 and 47, respectively.

Stated time point: week 47, end of study. Vaccination used 300 ug of mutant IDH1 20-mer peptide per dose, with topical imiquimod. Study results and limitations: The study observed vaccine-induced immune responses in 90% to 95% of patients.

Concerning this clone itself: Its antigen remains unidentified.

CDR3 size: 13 residues. V dropped 7 bases and J dropped 8 bases, with 15 bases sitting between them. Germline V gene sequence: CDR1 MNHNS, CDR2 SASEGT. Sequenced by immunoSEQ multiplex PCR; TCRdb stores in-frame clones only, minus some. This table has 20,000 to 30,000 clones, around 76% appearing once. The sequences come from PBMCs, collected from a glioma patient whose treatment included an IDH1 peptide vaccine. This chain links TRBV6-1 with TRBJ2-1, with D hard to call. This TCR was recovered from a man aged 35 to 55 with glioma. Some clones in this sample may be carry-over from other donors' samples. This CDR3 reads CASIPDGNDEQFF. CDR3 coding DNA: TGTGCCAGCATTCCGGACGGAAACGATGAGCAGTTCTTC.